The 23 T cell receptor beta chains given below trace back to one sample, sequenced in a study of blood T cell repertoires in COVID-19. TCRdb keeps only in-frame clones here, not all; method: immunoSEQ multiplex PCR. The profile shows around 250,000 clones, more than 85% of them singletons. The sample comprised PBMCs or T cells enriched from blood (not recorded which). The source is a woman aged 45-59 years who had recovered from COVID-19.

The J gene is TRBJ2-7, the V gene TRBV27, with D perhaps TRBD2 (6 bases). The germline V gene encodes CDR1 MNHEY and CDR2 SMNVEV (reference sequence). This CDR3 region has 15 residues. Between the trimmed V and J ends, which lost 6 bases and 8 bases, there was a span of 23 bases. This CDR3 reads CASRAYRDSGVKQYF. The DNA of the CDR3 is TGTGCCAGCAGAGCTTACCGGGACTCGGGAGTCAAGCAGTACTTC.

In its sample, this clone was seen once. The CDR3 is CASSPSDRFNEKLFF. The DNA of the CDR3 is TGTGCCAGCAGCCCTTCGGACAGGTTTAATGAAAAACTGTTTTTT. The rearrangement uses TRBV28 and TRBJ1-4, with TRBD1 matching 7 bases. The CDR3 runs 15 residues. Per germline, CDR1 MDHEN and CDR2 SYDVKM. V was pared by 6 bases and J by 4 bases, with 8 bases of the junction left unmatched.

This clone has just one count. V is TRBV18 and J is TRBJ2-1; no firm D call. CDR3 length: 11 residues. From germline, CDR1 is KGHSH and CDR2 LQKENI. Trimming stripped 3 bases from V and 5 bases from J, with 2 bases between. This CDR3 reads CASSPDNEQFF. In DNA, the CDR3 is TGTGCCAGCTCACCCGACAATGAGCAGTTCTTC.

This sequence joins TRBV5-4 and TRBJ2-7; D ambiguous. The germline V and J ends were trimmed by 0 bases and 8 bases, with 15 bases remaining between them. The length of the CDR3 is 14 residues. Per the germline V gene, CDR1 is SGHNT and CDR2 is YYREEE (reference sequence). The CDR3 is CASSLGSERYKQYF. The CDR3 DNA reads TGTGCCAGCAGCTTGGGGTCTGAGAGGTACAAGCAGTACTTC.

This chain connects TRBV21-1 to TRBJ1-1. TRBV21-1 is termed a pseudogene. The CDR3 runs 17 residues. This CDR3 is CASSKFPEGPENTEAFF. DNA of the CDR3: TGTGCCAGCAGCAAATTCCCCGAGGGTCCTGAGAACACTGAAGCTTTCTTT.

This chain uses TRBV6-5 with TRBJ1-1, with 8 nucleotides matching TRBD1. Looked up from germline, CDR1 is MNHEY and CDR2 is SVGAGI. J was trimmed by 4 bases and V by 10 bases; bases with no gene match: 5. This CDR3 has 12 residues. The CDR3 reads CAIKTGATEAFF. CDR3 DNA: TGTGCCATTAAGACAGGGGCCACTGAAGCTTTCTTT.

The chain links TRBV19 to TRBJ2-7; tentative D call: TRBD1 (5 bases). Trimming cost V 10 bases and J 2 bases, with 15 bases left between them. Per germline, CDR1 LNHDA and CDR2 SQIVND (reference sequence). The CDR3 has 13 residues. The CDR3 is CATQMTATYEQYF. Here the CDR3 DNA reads TGTGCCACCCAGATGACAGCGACCTACGAGCAGTACTTC.

Written as DNA, the CDR3 is TGTGCCAGTAGTCGGGGGATAGGTCGGGACTCTGGAAACACCATATATTTT. Translation: CASSRGIGRDSGNTIYF. This chain connects TRBV19 to TRBJ1-3; weak D call: TRBD1 (5 bases). CDR3 length equals 17 residues. Germline V gives CDR1 LNHDA, CDR2 SQIVND (reference sequence). V was cut by 5 bases and J by 0 bases, with 17 bases left in between.

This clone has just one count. CDR3 sequence: CASNIYHGLATFVSHEQYF. The CDR3 DNA sequence: TGTGCCAGCAACATATACCATGGGCTAGCTACCTTCGTTAGCCACGAGCAGTACTTC. This chain links TRBV9 with TRBJ2-7, with a possible D match to TRBD2 (5 bases). V was trimmed by 6 bases and J by 5 bases, leaving 33 bases between them. The CDR3 contains 19 residues. Germline assignment: CDR1 SGDLS and CDR2 YYNGEE.

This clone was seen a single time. DNA for the CDR3: TGTGCCAGTAGAGACAGGCCGTCCGCTCTCAACACTGAAGCTTTCTTT. Amino acid sequence: CASRDRPSALNTEAFF. The chain carries TRBV19 and TRBJ1-1; TRBD1 is a possible D gene (6 bases). V lost 6 bases to trimming and J lost 2 bases, with 19 bases between them. Germline CDR1 and CDR2: LNHDA and SQIVND (reference sequence). The CDR3 has 16 residues.

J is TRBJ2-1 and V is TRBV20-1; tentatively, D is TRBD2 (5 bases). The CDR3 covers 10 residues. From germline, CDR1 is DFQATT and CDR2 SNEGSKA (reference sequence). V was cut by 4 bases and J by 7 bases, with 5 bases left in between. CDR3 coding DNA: TGCAGTGCTACGGGGAATGAGCAGTTCTTC. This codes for CSATGNEQFF.

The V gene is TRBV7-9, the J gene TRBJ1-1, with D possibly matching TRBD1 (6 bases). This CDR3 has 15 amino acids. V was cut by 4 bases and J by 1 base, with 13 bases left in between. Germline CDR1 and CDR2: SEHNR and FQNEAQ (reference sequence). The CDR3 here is CASSSPQGPNTEAFF. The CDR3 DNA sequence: TGTGCCAGCAGCTCCCCACAGGGACCGAACACTGAAGCTTTCTTT.

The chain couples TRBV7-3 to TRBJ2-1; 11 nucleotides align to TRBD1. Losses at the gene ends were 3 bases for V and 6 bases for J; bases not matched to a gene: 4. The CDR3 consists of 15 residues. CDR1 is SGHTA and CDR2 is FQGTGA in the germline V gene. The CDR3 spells CASSLGQGDSNEQFF. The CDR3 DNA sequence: TGTGCCAGCAGCTTGGGACAGGGGGACTCCAATGAGCAGTTCTTC.

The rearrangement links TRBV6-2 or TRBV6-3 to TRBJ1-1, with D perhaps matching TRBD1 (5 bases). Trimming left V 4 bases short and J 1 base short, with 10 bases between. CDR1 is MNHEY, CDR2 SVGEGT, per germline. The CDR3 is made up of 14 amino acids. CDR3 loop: CASSSHRSNTEAFF. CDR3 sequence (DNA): TGTGCCAGCAGTTCACACAGGTCGAACACTGAAGCTTTCTTT.

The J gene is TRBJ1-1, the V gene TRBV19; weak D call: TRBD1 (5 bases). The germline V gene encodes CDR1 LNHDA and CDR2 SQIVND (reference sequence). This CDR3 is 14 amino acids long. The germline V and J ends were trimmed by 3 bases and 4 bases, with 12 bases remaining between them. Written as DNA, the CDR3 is TGTGCCAGTAGTATTCCAGGGATCGGCACTGAAGCTTTCTTT. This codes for CASSIPGIGTEAFF.

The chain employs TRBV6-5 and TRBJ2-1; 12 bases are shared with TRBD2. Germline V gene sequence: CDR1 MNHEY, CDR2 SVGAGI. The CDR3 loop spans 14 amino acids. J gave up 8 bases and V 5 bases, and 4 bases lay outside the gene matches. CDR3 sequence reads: CASSRLAGGYEQFF. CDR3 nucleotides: TGTGCCAGCAGTCGGCTAGCGGGAGGGTATGAGCAGTTCTTC.

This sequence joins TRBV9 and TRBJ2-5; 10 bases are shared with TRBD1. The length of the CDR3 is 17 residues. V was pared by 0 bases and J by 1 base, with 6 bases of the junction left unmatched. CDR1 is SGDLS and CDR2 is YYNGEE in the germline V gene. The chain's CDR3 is CASSVGQGATLQETQYF. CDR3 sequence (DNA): TGTGCCAGCAGCGTAGGACAGGGGGCGACCCTCCAAGAGACCCAGTACTTC.

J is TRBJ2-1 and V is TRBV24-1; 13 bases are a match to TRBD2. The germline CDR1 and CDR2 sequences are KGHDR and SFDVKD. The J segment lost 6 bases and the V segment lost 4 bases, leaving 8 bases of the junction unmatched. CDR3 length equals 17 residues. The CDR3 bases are TGTGCCACCAGTGACTCCGGACTAGCGGGAGAGGTCAATGAGCAGTTCTTC. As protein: CATSDSGLAGEVNEQFF.

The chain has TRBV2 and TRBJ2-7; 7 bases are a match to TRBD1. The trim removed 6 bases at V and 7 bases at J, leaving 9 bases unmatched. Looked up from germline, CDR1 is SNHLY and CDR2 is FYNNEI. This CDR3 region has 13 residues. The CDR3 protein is CASSQTLQGEQYF. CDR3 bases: TGTGCCAGCAGCCAAACTCTACAGGGGGAGCAGTACTTC.

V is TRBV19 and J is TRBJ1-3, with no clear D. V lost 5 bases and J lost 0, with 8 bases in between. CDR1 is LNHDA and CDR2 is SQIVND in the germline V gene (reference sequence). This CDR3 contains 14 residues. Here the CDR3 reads CASSSGYSGNTIYF. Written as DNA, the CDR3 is TGTGCCAGTAGTTCGGGGTACTCTGGAAACACCATATATTTT.

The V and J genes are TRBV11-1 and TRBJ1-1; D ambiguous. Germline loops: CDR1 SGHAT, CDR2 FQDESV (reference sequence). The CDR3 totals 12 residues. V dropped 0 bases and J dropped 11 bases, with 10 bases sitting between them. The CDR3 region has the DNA TGTGCCAGCAGCTTAGCGGCAGGTCGGGCTTTCTTT. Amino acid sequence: CASSLAAGRAFF.

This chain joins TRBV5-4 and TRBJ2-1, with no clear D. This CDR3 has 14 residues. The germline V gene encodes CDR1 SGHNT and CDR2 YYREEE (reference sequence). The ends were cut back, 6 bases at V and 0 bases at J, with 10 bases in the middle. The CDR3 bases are TGTGCCAGCAAGAGGTCAAGCTCCTACAATGAGCAGTTCTTC. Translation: CASKRSSSYNEQFF.

The DNA of the CDR3 is TGCGCCAGCAGCTTGGCCCCGGGACAGGGGGCGAATGAGCAGTTCTTC. Protein sequence: CASSLAPGQGANEQFF. The rearrangement links TRBV5-1 to TRBJ2-1, with TRBD1 matching over 12 bases. The CDR3 length is 16 residues. Trimming removed 0 bases from V and 7 bases from J; junction bases left unmatched: 5. Germline V CDR1 and CDR2: SGHRS, YFSETQ.